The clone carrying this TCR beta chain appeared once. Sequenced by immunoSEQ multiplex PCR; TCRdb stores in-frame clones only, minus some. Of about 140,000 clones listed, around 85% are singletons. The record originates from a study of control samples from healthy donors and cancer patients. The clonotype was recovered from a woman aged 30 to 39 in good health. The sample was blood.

This CDR3 is CASSPSTQNYGYTF. CDR3 nucleotide sequence: TGTGCCAGCAGCCCCTCGACACAGAACTATGGCTACACCTTC. V gene TRBV7-8 combines with J gene TRBJ1-2; no clear D gene. The CDR3 is made up of 14 amino acids. V lost 5 bases and J 2 bases, leaving 12 bases between the germline ends. Germline values: CDR1 SGHVS, CDR2 FQNEAQ. The variable domain in full, completed from reference TRBV7-8 and TRBJ1-2, reads GAGVSQSPRYKVAKRGQDVALRCDPISGHVSLFWYQQALGQGPEFLTYFQNEAQLDKSGLPSDRFFAERPEGSVSTLKIQRTQQEDSAVYLCASSPSTQNYGYTFGSGTRLTVV.